Listed here are 21 T cell receptor beta chains from one sample, sequenced in a study of T cell responses to AZD1222 COVID-19 vaccine. This table comes from immunoSEQ multiplex PCR, and its TCRdb copy is limited to in-frame clones, with some not included. The profile shows approximately 210,000 clones, approximately 89% of them singletons. The source was peripheral blood, collected 28 days after the second AZD1222 dose. Receptors originate from an adult who received the AZD1222 COVID-19 vaccine.

The V call is TRBV25-1, the J call TRBJ2-1, with TRBD2 matching over 7 bases. Germline V gives CDR1 MGHDK, CDR2 SYGVNS. The CDR3 sequence is 14 residues long. Trimming cost V 5 bases and J 5 bases; bases outside gene matches: 6. CDR3 residues: CASSLGSGDNEQFF. The CDR3 DNA is TGTGCCAGCAGTCTTGGGAGCGGGGACAATGAGCAGTTCTTC.

The genes are TRBV27 and TRBJ1-5; D perhaps matches TRBD1 (6 bases). Germline CDR1 and CDR2: MNHEY and SMNVEV (reference sequence). This CDR3 spans 16 amino acids. V lost 3 bases and J lost 6, with 18 bases in between. The CDR3 loop is CASSLGRGGAGQPQHF. The CDR3 bases are TGTGCCAGCAGTTTGGGCCGGGGGGGCGCCGGTCAGCCCCAGCATTTT.

V gene TRBV5-1 combines with J gene TRBJ2-2; TRBD2 matches 10 bases. The ends lost 1 base at V and 7 bases at J; junction bases unmatched: 10. Germline V gene lookup returns CDR1 SGHRS and CDR2 YFSETQ. This CDR3 is built from 17 residues. The CDR3 region has the DNA TGCGCCAGCAGCTTGAGTTTCCTAGCGGGAGCGAACGGGGAGCTGTTTTTT. Amino acids: CASSLSFLAGANGELFF.

This rearrangement joins TRBV19 to TRBJ2-2, with TRBD2 identical over 7 bases. In germline, CDR1 is LNHDA, CDR2 SQIVND (reference sequence). Unmatched junction bases numbered 11, after V lost 5 bases and J lost 5 bases. This CDR3 comprises 16 residues. CDR3 DNA sequence: TGTGCCAGTAGTTTTTTCGGGGGGATAATGACCGGGGAGCTGTTTTTT. Translated: CASSFFGGIMTGELFF.

The J gene is TRBJ1-1, the V gene TRBV6-6; maybe TRBD1 (5 bases). Trimming left V 8 bases short and J 4 bases short, with 17 bases between. The CDR3 sequence is 14 residues long. Germline V lookup: CDR1 MNHNY, CDR2 SVGAGI (reference sequence). The CDR3 DNA is TGTGCCAGCGGGACCGTCGGGGGTAGCACTGAAGCTTTCTTT. This sequence encodes CASGTVGGSTEAFF.

As regards this clone: Other DNA sequences in this sample translate to the same CDR3. The V gene is TRBV2, the J gene TRBJ1-5; tentatively, D is TRBD1 (6 bases). Trimming took off 4 bases at V and 2 bases at J, with 6 bases between the two ends. Looked up from germline, CDR1 is SNHLY and CDR2 is FYNNEI. CDR3 length: 13 amino acids. The CDR3: CASSGQGNQPQHF. CDR3 DNA sequence: TGTGCCAGCAGTGGACAGGGCAATCAGCCCCAGCATTTT.

The genes are TRBV14 and TRBJ2-7; D gene ambiguous. This CDR3 comprises 15 residues. Trimming pared 0 bases from V and 0 bases from J, leaving 9 bases between. CDR1 and CDR2 from the germline V gene are SGHDN and FVKESK. CDR3 sequence: CASSQDPRSSYEQYF. The DNA for the CDR3 is TGTGCCAGCAGCCAAGATCCCCGGTCCTCCTACGAGCAGTACTTC.

This clone was seen only once. This sequence joins TRBV5-1 and TRBJ1-1; TRBD1 aligns across 9 bases. V trimming: 0 bases; J trimming: 9 bases; junction bases outside the gene matches: 6. The CDR3 covers 14 residues. Germline V gene lookup returns CDR1 SGHRS and CDR2 YFSETQ. This CDR3 reads CASSLAGQGSKAFF. The DNA for the CDR3 is TGCGCCAGCAGCTTGGCTGGACAGGGGTCGAAAGCTTTCTTT.

J is TRBJ2-3 and V is TRBV29-1; 7 bases are shared with TRBD2. The CDR3 runs 13 residues. After removal of 6 bases from V and 0 bases from J, the junction contained 3 bases not matched to a gene. Per germline, CDR1 SQVTM and CDR2 ANQGSEA. For the CDR3, the DNA is TGCAGCGTACCCGGGGGGAGCACAGATACGCAGTATTTT. Its protein is CSVPGGSTDTQYF.

The genes are TRBV7-8 and TRBJ2-1; 13 bases line up with TRBD2. The CDR3 has 17 amino acids. The germline V gene encodes CDR1 SGHVS and CDR2 FQNEAQ. The trim removed 5 bases at V and 8 bases at J, leaving 12 bases unmatched. CDR3 protein: CASSGKAGTSGNDEQFF. CDR3 DNA: TGTGCCAGCAGCGGAAAAGCCGGGACTAGCGGGAACGATGAGCAGTTCTTC.

The V gene is TRBV9, the J gene TRBJ1-2; D is undetermined. There are 13 residues in the CDR3. The ends were cut back, 3 bases at V and 2 bases at J, with 8 bases in the middle. CDR1 and CDR2 (germline): SGDLS, YYNGEE. DNA for the CDR3: TGTGCCAGCAGCGCAGACAAGAACTATGGCTACACCTTC. This encodes CASSADKNYGYTF.

The table lists this clone with a count of one. The chain links TRBV11-3 to TRBJ1-3; D not certain. Trimming took off 5 bases at V and 3 bases at J, with 14 bases between the two ends. Germline V gene data show CDR1 as SGHNT and CDR2 as YENEEA. The CDR3 length is 15 residues. The CDR3: CASSLTTTGGNTIYF. CDR3 bases: TGTGCCAGCAGCCTGACAACTACCGGTGGAAACACCATATATTTT. Full variable domain (remainder filled in from reference TRBV11-3 and TRBJ1-3): EAGVVQSPRYKIIEKKQPVAFWCNPISGHNTLYWYLQNLGQGPELLIRYENEEAVDDSQLPKDRFSAERLKGVDSTLKIQPAELGDSAVYLCASSLTTTGGNTIYFGEGSWLTVV.

The J gene is TRBJ2-7, the V gene TRBV10-3; 7 bases fit TRBD1. The CDR3 length is 13 residues. With V trimmed by 6 bases and J by 0 bases, 2 bases remained unmatched. The germline CDR1 and CDR2 sequences are ENHRY and SYGVKD. In nucleotides, the CDR3 is TGTGCCATCAGATGGGACAGCTCCTACGAGCAGTACTTC. Protein sequence: CAIRWDSSYEQYF.

This clone came up once. The chain recombines TRBV5-1 with TRBJ2-5, with D tentatively TRBD1 or TRBD2 (5 bases each). This CDR3 region has 16 residues. Between the trimmed V and J ends, which lost 9 bases and 5 bases, there was a span of 26 bases. CDR1 is SGHRS, CDR2 YFSETQ, per germline. The CDR3 spells CATSNPPGTGVETQYF. CDR3 sequence (DNA): TGCGCCACCTCGAATCCCCCCGGGACCGGGGTTGAGACCCAGTACTTC.

The chain recombines TRBV9 with TRBJ1-1; TRBD1 might be the D (5 bases). Per the germline V gene, CDR1 is SGDLS and CDR2 is YYNGEE. This CDR3 is built from 16 residues. The V end was cut by 1 base, the J end by 0 bases, with 13 bases between. CDR3 sequence reads: CASSVPLGGLNTEAFF. The CDR3 DNA reads as TGTGCCAGCAGCGTACCCCTGGGGGGTTTGAACACTGAAGCTTTCTTT.

V and J are TRBV5-5 and TRBJ2-1; 9 bases match TRBD2. This CDR3 spans 15 amino acids. V trimming: 6 bases; J trimming: 15 bases; junction bases outside the gene matches: 19. Germline lookup yields CDR1 SGHKS and CDR2 YYEKEE (reference sequence). Here the CDR3 reads CASTLRGLAGNPLFF. CDR3 DNA sequence: TGTGCCAGCACCCTGAGGGGGCTAGCGGGGAATCCACTGTTCTTC.

The V gene is TRBV28, the J gene TRBJ2-7, with D possibly being TRBD1 (5 bases). The CDR3 has 13 amino acids. The germline V gene has CDR1 MDHEN and CDR2 SYDVKM. Trimming stripped 7 bases from V and 0 bases from J, with 10 bases between. CDR3 bases: TGTGCCAGCACAGACAGCAGCTCCTACGAGCAGTACTTC. Protein: CASTDSSSYEQYF.

The chain couples TRBV30 to TRBJ2-2; D remains ambiguous. Trimming shortened V by 3 bases and J by 7 bases, and 15 bases separated the two germline ends. Germline V gene lookup returns CDR1 GTSNPN and CDR2 SVGIG (reference sequence). CDR3 length: 14 residues. The CDR3 loop reads CAWRPPTVNGELFF. Here the CDR3 DNA reads TGTGCCTGGAGGCCCCCCACGGTCAACGGGGAGCTGTTTTTT.

In nucleotides, the CDR3 is TGTGCCAGCAGCCAAGACCCAGACAGGGAGCAGTTCTTC. It encodes CASSQDPDREQFF. V and J are TRBV4-2 and TRBJ2-1, with TRBD1 as a possible D gene (6 bases). Germline CDR1 LGHNA, CDR2 YNFKEQ. The V gene lost 0 bases and the J gene lost 10 bases, with 10 bases spanning the gap. The CDR3 has 13 amino acids.

This chain joins TRBV2 and TRBJ1-4, with D unresolved. CDR3 length: 11 amino acids. CDR1 and CDR2 from the germline V gene are SNHLY and FYNNEI. Trimming cost V 8 bases and J 5 bases, with 6 bases left between them. The CDR3 spells CASYMNEKLFF. CDR3 sequence (DNA): TGTGCCAGCTACATGAATGAAAAACTGTTTTTT.

This sequence joins TRBV6-4 and TRBJ2-2; tentatively, D is TRBD1 or TRBD2 (5 bases each). V was trimmed by 0 bases and J by 6 bases, leaving 8 bases between them. The CDR3 sequence is 14 residues long. CDR1 and CDR2 from the germline V gene are MRHNA and SNTAGT. The DNA of the CDR3 is TGTGCCAGCAGTGACTCCCCGGGGCCCGGGGAGCTGTTTTTT. Translating gives CASSDSPGPGELFF.